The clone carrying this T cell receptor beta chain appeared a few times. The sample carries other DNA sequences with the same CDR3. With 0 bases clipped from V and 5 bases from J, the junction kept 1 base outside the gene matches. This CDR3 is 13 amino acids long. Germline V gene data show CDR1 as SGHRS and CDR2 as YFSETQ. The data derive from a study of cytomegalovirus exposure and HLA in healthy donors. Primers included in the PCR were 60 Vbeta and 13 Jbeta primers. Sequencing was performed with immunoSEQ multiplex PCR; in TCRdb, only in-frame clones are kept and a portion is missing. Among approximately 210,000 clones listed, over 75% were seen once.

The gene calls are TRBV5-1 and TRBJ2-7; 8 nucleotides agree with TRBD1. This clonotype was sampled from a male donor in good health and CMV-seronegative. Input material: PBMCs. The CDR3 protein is CASSLGQGNEQYF. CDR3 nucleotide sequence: TGCGCCAGCAGCTTGGGACAGGGGAACGAGCAGTACTTC.